The T cell receptor beta chain under discussion was sequenced for a study of graft-versus-host responses after intestinal transplantation. Whole-study context: Isolated intestinal, liver-intestinal, or multivisceral transplants were what recipients had.

The data were produced by immunoSEQ multiplex PCR, yet TCRdb's version contains in-frame clones alone and is incomplete. The sample lists more than 85,000 clones, roughly 80% occurring once. About this clone: Its antigen is unidentified.

CDR1 is SGHRS and CDR2 is YFSETQ in the germline V gene. Between the trimmed V and J ends, which lost 1 base and 1 base, there was a span of 12 bases. The CDR3 consists of 15 residues. The chain is built from TRBV5-1 and TRBJ2-7; D gene uncertain. This TCR was sampled from a human donor who received an intestinal transplant. The material sequenced was unstimulated CD4+ T cells sorted from spleen or lymph node cells, taken before intestinal transplant. CDR3 loop: CASSLLATGSYEQYF. The CDR3 bases are TGCGCCAGCAGCTTGTTGGCGACCGGGTCCTACGAGCAGTACTTC.